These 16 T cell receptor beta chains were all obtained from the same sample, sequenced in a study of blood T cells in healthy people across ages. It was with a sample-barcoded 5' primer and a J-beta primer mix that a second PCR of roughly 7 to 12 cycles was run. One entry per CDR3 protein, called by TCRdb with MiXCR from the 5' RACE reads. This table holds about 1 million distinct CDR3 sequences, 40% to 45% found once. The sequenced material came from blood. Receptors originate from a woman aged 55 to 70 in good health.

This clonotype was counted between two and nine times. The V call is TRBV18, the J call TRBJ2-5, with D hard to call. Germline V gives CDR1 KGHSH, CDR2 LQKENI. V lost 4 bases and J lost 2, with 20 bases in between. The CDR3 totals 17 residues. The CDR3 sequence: CASSRVITSIVQETQYF. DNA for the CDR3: TGTGCCAGCTCACGGGTAATTACCAGTATTGTACAAGAGACCCAGTACTTC.

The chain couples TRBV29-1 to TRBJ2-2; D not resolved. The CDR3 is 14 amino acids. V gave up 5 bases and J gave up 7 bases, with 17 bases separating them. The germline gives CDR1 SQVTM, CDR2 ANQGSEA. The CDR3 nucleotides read TGCAGCGTTCGCGGCGAGTCGAGCATCGGGGAGCTGTTTTTT. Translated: CSVRGESSIGELFF.

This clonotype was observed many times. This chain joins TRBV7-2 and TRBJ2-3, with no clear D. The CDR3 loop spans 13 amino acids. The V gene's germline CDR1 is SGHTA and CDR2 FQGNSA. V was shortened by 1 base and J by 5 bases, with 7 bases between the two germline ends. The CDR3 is CASSLGLRDTQYF. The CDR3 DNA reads TGTGCCAGCAGCTTAGGGCTTCGAGATACGCAGTATTTT. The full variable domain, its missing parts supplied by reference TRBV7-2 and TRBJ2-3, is GAGVSQSPSNKVTEKGKDVELRCDPISGHTALYWYRQSLGQGLEFLIYFQGNSAPDKSGLPSDRFSAERTGGSVSTLTIQRTQQEDSAVYLCASSLGLRDTQYFGPGTRLTVL.

Here the CDR3 DNA reads TGTGCCAGCAGCTTAGCCCCGGACAGGGCTTACGAGCAGTACTTC. Amino acid sequence: CASSLAPDRAYEQYF. The chain links TRBV7-6 to TRBJ2-7, with 8 bases fitting TRBD1. J lost 4 bases, V lost 0 bases, and 5 bases had no gene match. Germline CDR1 is SGHVS and CDR2 is FNYEAQ. The CDR3 loop spans 15 amino acids.

For the CDR3, the DNA is TGTGCCAGCAGCGAACCGGGACTAGCAAGGGCGGAGACCCAGTACTTC. Amino acid sequence: CASSEPGLARAETQYF. The chain uses TRBV6-1 and TRBJ2-5, with TRBD2 matching 9 bases. The CDR3 runs to 16 residues. The trim removed 6 bases at V and 5 bases at J, leaving 13 bases unmatched. Germline lookup yields CDR1 MNHNS and CDR2 SASEGT.

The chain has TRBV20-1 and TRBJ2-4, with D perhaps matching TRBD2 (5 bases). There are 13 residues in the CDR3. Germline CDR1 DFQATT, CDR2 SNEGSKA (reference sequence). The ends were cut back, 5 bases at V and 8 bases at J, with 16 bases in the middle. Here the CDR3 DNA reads TGCAGTGCTGGCGGGCCCCCTAGGCACATTCAGTACTTC. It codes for CSAGGPPRHIQYF.

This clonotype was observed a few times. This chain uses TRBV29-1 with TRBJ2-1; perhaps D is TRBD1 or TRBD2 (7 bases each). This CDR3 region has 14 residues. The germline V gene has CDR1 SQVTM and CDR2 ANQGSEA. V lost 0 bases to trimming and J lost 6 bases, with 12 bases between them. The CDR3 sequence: CSVEEQGGINEQFF. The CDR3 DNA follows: TGCAGCGTTGAAGAGCAGGGGGGGATCAATGAGCAGTTCTTC.

CDR3 loop: CASSSGQFYEQYF. CDR3 DNA: TGCGCCAGCAGCTCCGGACAGTTTTACGAGCAGTACTTC. The chain carries TRBV5-1 and TRBJ2-7; D perhaps matches TRBD1 (6 bases). Trimming took off 3 bases at V and 4 bases at J, with 11 bases between the two ends. The CDR3 length is 13 residues. The germline CDR1 and CDR2 sequences are SGHRS and YFSETQ.

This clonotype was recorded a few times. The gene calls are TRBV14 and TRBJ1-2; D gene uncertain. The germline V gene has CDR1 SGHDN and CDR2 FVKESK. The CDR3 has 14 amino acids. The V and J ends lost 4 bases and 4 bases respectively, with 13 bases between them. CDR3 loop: CASSLLSSGYGYTF. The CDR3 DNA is TGTGCCAGCAGCCTCCTTTCATCGGGCTATGGCTACACCTTC.

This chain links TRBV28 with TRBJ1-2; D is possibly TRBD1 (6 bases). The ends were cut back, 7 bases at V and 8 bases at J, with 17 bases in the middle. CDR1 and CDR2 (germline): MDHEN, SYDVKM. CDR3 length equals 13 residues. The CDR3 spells CASKRAGAFGYTF. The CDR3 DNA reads TGTGCCAGCAAGAGGGCAGGGGCGTTCGGCTACACCTTC.

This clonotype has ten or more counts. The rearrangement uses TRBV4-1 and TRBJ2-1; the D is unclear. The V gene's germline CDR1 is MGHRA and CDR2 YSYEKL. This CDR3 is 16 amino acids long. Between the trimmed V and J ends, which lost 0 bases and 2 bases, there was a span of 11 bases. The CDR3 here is CASSQDPIGAYNEQFF. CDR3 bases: TGCGCCAGCAGCCAAGACCCCATCGGCGCCTACAATGAGCAGTTCTTC.

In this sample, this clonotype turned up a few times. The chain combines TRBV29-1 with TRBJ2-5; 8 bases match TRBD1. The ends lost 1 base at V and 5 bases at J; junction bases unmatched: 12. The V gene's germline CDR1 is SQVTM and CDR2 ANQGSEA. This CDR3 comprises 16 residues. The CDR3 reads CSVEGWDRRAGETQYF. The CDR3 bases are TGCAGCGTTGAAGGTTGGGACAGGCGGGCTGGGGAGACCCAGTACTTC. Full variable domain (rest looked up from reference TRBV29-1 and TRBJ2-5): SAVISQKPSRDICQRGTSLTIQCQVDSQVTMMFWYRQQPGQSLTLIATANQGSEATYESGFVIDKFPISRPNLTFSTLTVSNMSPEDSSIYLCSVEGWDRRAGETQYFGPGTRLLVL.

In DNA form, the CDR3 reads TGTGCCAGCAACCACGTCGGGGTGTCGGTGTTCTTC. Translating gives CASNHVGVSVFF. The chain employs TRBV12-3 or TRBV12-4 and TRBJ2-1; perhaps TRBD2 as D (5 bases). V was clipped by 7 bases and J by 15 bases, with 19 bases between them. There are 12 residues in the CDR3.

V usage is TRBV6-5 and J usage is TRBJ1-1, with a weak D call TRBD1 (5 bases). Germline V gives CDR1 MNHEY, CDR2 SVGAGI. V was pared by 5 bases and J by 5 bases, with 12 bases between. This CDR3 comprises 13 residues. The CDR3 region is CASSAGEGTEAFF. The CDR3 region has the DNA TGTGCCAGCAGTGCGGGAGAGGGGACTGAAGCTTTCTTT.

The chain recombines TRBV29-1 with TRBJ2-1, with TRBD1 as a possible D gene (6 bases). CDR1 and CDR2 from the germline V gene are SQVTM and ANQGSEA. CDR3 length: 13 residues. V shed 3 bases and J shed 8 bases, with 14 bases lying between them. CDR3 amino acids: CSVDTGFGYEQFF. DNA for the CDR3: TGCAGCGTTGATACAGGGTTTGGCTATGAGCAGTTCTTC.

CDR3 coding DNA: TGTGCCAGCAGCAACCCTAGTATCGATACGCAGTATTTT. Translated: CASSNPSIDTQYF. The chain recombines TRBV11-3 with TRBJ2-3, with D uncertain. V lost 5 bases to trimming and J lost 6 bases, with 12 bases between them. CDR3 length: 13 amino acids. Germline-derived CDR1 and CDR2 are SGHNT and YENEEA.